These T cell receptor beta chains were read from a single sample in a study of cytomegalovirus exposure and HLA in healthy donors. Profiled with immunoSEQ multiplex PCR; TCRdb holds only in-frame clones, not every one. The sample holds over 200,000 clones; approximately 87% are singletons and the top ten take about 6%. Sequenced material: PBMCs. These receptors originate from a woman in her late teens or twenties in good health and CMV-seronegative. Each CDR3 is given with its conserved first and last residue. The order of the fields is clone size, D gene, V gene, J gene, CDR3 DNA, CDR3 protein. A D gene is named only where the DNA matches it firmly. Not all rows give a size; the values are once, few, many and, for expanded clones, a class.

once	.	TRBV9	TRBJ2-2	TGTGCCAGCAGCGCACCGCAGGGGAGGGCCGGGGAGCTGTTTTTT	CASSAPQGRAGELFF
.	.	TRBV6-5	TRBJ1-6	TGTGCCAGCACATCCGCCACTCGGAGTTCACCCCTCCACTTT	CASTSATRSSPLHF
few	.	TRBV2	TRBJ2-7	TGTGCCAGCAGTGGTAGCTACGAGCAGTACTTC	CASSGSYEQYF
.	.	TRBV11-2	TRBJ2-6	TGTGCCAGCAGCTTCGGGACATCGAGGGCTGGGGCCAACGTCCTGACTTTC	CASSFGTSRAGANVLTF
.	TRBD1	TRBV9	TRBJ2-1	TGTGCCAGCAGCGTACTGGACAGGGGAAACAATGAGCAGTTCTTC	CASSVLDRGNNEQFF
.	TRBD2	TRBV27	TRBJ2-2	TGTGCCAGCAGTTCTTCCCGACTAGCGGGAGCGGACACCGGGGAGCTGTTTTTT	CASSSSRLAGADTGELFF
.	.	TRBV7-3	TRBJ2-2	TGTGCCAGCAGCTTAACCCACGGTACCGGGGAGCTGTTTTTT	CASSLTHGTGELFF
.	.	TRBV5-6	TRBJ2-1	TGTGCCAGCAGTCCACTTTTGGGGGAGCAGTTCTTC	CASSPLLGEQFF
.	TRBD1	TRBV5-1	TRBJ2-1	TGCGCCAGCAGCTACTCCGGGACAGGGGGTTTCAATGAGCAGTTCTTC	CASSYSGTGGFNEQFF
few	.	TRBV6-5	TRBJ1-1	TGTGCCAGCAGTTGGGCCACCGGGGGGACTGAAGCTTTCTTT	CASSWATGGTEAFF
.	.	TRBV6-1	TRBJ1-2	TGTGCCAGCAGTGAAGCCCCCGGCAACCCTGGGGGTGGCTACACCTTC	CASSEAPGNPGGGYTF
.	.	TRBV30	TRBJ1-2	TGTGCCGGCGGGGATAACTATGGCTACACCTTC	CAGGDNYGYTF
few	TRBD1	TRBV9	TRBJ1-5	TGTGCCAGCAGCGATGGACAGGCCCTCAATCAGCCCCAGCATTTT	CASSDGQALNQPQHF
.	TRBD1	TRBV2	TRBJ1-1	TGTGCCAGCAGTGAAGCGCTTGTGGGACAGGGGGACACTGAAGCTTTCTTT	CASSEALVGQGDTEAFF
once	.	TRBV6-1	TRBJ1-5	TGTGCCAGCAGGTTTGAGGGGTGGAGCAATCAGCCCCAGCATTTT	CASRFEGWSNQPQHF
.	.	TRBV5-4	TRBJ2-3	TGTGCCAGCAGCTTGGTGGGCGGGATAGATACGCAGTATTTT	CASSLVGGIDTQYF
once	.	TRBV30	TRBJ1-3	TGTGCCTGGAGTGTGGGGAGCTCTGGAAACACCATATATTTT	CAWSVGSSGNTIYF
.	TRBD1	TRBV18	TRBJ1-1	TGTGCCAGCTCAGCGGGACAGGGGAACACTGAAGCTTTCTTT	CASSAGQGNTEAFF
.	.	TRBV5-1	TRBJ2-1	TGCGCCAGCAGCTCCCCGGGTTCGAGCTCCTACAATGAGCAGTTCTTC	CASSSPGSSSYNEQFF
.	TRBD1	TRBV6-5	TRBJ2-2	TGTGCCAGCTACAGGGGGCTCACCGGGGAGCTGTTTTTT	CASYRGLTGELFF
.	.	TRBV25-1	TRBJ1-2	TGTGCCAGCAGTGATTTGGGGACCTCCCAGCGAGGCTACACCTTC	CASSDLGTSQRGYTF
.	.	TRBV2	TRBJ2-7	TGTGCCAGCAACCCGGGGGCCAGGGGCTACGAGCAGTACTTC	CASNPGARGYEQYF
.	TRBD2	TRBV9	TRBJ2-3	TGTGCCAGCAGCGTAGGGGCTAGCGGGAGGACAGATACGCAGTATTTT	CASSVGASGRTDTQYF
.	TRBD1	TRBV28	TRBJ1-1	TGTGCCAGCAGTGCGGACAGGGGTGGAACTGAAGCTTTCTTT	CASSADRGGTEAFF
.	.	TRBV2	TRBJ2-7	TGTGCCAGCAGTGAAATAATCCTAGCGTCCTACGAGCAGTACTTC	CASSEIILASYEQYF
.	.	TRBV7-9	TRBJ2-1	TGTGCCAGCAGCTTAGGCCTGGCGTCTTACAATGAGCAGTTCTTC	CASSLGLASYNEQFF
.	.	TRBV28	TRBJ2-2	TGTGCCAGCAGTTTTCAGGGGAGAACCGGGGAGCTGTTTTTT	CASSFQGRTGELFF
.	TRBD1	TRBV27	TRBJ2-1	TGTGCCAGCAGTTTAATGGGACAGCCACTTATTAAGTACAATGAGCAGTTCTTC	CASSLMGQPLIKYNEQFF
many	.	TRBV7-2	TRBJ1-6	TGTGCCAGCAGCTTAGCCCTGCTGCCTTCACCCCTCCACTTT	CASSLALLPSPLHF
.	.	TRBV7-8	TRBJ1-2	TGTGCCAGCAGTATTGATCTGAACTATGGCTACACCTTC	CASSIDLNYGYTF
.	TRBD1	TRBV29-1	TRBJ1-2	TGCAGCGTCTGGACAGGGAATGGCTACACCTTC	CSVWTGNGYTF
.	.	TRBV5-4	TRBJ2-2	TGTGCCAGCAGCTGGGGGGCAGGGGACACCGGGGAGCTGTTTTTT	CASSWGAGDTGELFF
.	TRBD1	TRBV19	TRBJ2-7	TGTGCCAGTAGTCCTCCCGGGACAGGGGGTTACGAGCAGTACTTC	CASSPPGTGGYEQYF
.	TRBD2	TRBV7-2	TRBJ2-1	TGTGCCAGCAGCCCCGGACTAGCGGGAGATGAGCAGTTCTTC	CASSPGLAGDEQFF
.	.	TRBV27	TRBJ2-4	TGTGCCAGCAGTTTGAGGGGGAACAAAAACATTCAGTACTTC	CASSLRGNKNIQYF
.	.	TRBV28	TRBJ1-5	TGTGCCAGCAGTTCCCTTAACAGGGCCCTACAGCCCCAGCATTTT	CASSSLNRALQPQHF
.	.	TRBV5-1	TRBJ2-7	TGCGCCAGCAGCCCAGGGATTCAGTCCCGTCGCCTCCCGTTCTCCTACGAGCAGTACTTC	CASSPGIQSRRLPFSYEQYF
.	.	TRBV2	TRBJ2-7	TGTGCCAGCAGTGTGGCCAGGGGCGAGCAGTACTTC	CASSVARGEQYF
.	.	TRBV27	TRBJ1-1	TGTGCCAGCGCCAGTAAACATCAATTCGCTGAAGCTTTCTTT	CASASKHQFAEAFF
.	.	TRBV15	TRBJ1-3	TGTGCCACCAGCGAAACCGCGAGCTCTGGAAACACCATATATTTT	CATSETASSGNTIYF
.	.	TRBV11-1	TRBJ2-3	TGTGCCTCCCAATGGGGGAGTAGCACAGATACGCAGTATTTT	CASQWGSSTDTQYF
.	TRBD1	TRBV28	TRBJ2-7	TGTGCCAGCAGCTTGGACAGGACGAGAGAGCAGTACTTC	CASSLDRTREQYF
few	.	TRBV7-9	TRBJ1-2	TGTGCCAGCAGCAGTACAGGGCTGCCTGGCTACACCTTC	CASSSTGLPGYTF
.	TRBD1	TRBV5-6	TRBJ1-4	TGTGCCAGCAGCCTTCGCGTAGGGACAGCAAGTAATGAAAAACTGTTTTTT	CASSLRVGTASNEKLFF
.	.	TRBV30	TRBJ1-3	TGTGCCTGGAGCCCCTCCTCTGGAAACACCATATATTTT	CAWSPSSGNTIYF
.	TRBD1	TRBV27	TRBJ2-7	TGTGCCAGCAGTTCGGGACAGGGGGCACGTGAGCAGTACTTC	CASSSGQGAREQYF
.	.	TRBV5-1	TRBJ2-1	TGCGCCAGCAGCTTTCTACAGGGAGACAATGAGCAGTTCTTC	CASSFLQGDNEQFF
once	.	TRBV18	TRBJ2-3	TGTGCCAGCTCACCCGGGGTACAAGATACGCAGTATTTT	CASSPGVQDTQYF